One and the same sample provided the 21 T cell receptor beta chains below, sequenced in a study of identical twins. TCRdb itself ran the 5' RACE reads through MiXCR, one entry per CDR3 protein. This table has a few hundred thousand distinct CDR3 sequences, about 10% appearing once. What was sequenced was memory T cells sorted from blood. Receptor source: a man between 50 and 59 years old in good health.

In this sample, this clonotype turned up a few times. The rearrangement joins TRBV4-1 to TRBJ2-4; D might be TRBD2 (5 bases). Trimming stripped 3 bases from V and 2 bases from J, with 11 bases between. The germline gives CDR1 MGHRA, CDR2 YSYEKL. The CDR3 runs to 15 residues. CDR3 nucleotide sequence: TGCGCCAGCAGCCATCCGGGGATTACCAAAAACATTCAGTACTTC. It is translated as CASSHPGITKNIQYF.

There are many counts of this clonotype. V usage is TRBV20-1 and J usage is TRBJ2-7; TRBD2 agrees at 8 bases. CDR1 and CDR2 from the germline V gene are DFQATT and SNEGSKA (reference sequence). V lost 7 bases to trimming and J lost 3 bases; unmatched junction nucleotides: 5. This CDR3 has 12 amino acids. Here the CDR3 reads CSVRSGSYEQYF. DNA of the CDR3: TGCAGTGTACGCAGCGGGAGCTACGAGCAGTACTTC.

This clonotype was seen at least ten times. This CDR3 reads CASSPTKDGTRSGNTIYF. In nucleotides, the CDR3 is TGTGCCAGCAGCCCTACCAAGGACGGGACTCGCTCTGGAAACACCATATATTTT. The chain uses TRBV12-3 or TRBV12-4 and TRBJ1-3, with D possibly TRBD1 on 5 matching bases. This CDR3 is built from 18 residues. V was cut by 6 bases and J by 0 bases, with 21 bases left in between.

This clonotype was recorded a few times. This CDR3 is CSARVGGLDTEAFF. The DNA of the CDR3 is TGCAGTGCCCGAGTCGGGGGGCTGGACACTGAAGCTTTCTTT. The V and J genes are TRBV20-1 and TRBJ1-1; D is possibly TRBD1 (6 bases). This CDR3 has 14 amino acids. Germline V gene lookup returns CDR1 DFQATT and CDR2 SNEGSKA (reference sequence). Deletions cut 6 bases from V and 3 bases from J, with 17 bases between.

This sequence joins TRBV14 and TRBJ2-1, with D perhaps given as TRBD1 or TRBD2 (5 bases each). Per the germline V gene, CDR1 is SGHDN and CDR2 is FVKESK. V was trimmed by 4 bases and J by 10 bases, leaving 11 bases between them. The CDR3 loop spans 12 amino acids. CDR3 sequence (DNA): TGTGCCAGCAGCCCTCGGGACGGAGAGCAGTTCTTC. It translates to CASSPRDGEQFF.

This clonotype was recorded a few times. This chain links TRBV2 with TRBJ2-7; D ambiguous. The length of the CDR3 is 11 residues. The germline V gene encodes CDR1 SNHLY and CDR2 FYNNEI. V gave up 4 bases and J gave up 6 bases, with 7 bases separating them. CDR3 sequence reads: CASSAGGEQYF. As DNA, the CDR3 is TGTGCCAGCAGTGCGGGCGGCGAGCAGTACTTC. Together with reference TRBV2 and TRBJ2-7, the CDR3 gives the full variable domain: EPEVTQTPSHQVTQMGQEVILRCVPISNHLYFYWYRQILGQKVEFLVSFYNNEISEKSEIFDDQFSVERPDGSNFTLKIRSTKLEDSAMYFCASSAGGEQYFGPGTRLTVT.

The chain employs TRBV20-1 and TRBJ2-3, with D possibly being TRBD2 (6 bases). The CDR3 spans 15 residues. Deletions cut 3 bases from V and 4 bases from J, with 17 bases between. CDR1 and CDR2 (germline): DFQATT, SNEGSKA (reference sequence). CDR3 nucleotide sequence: TGCAGTGCTAGCCCACGACTAGGTACCCCAGATACGCAGTATTTT. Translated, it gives CSASPRLGTPDTQYF.

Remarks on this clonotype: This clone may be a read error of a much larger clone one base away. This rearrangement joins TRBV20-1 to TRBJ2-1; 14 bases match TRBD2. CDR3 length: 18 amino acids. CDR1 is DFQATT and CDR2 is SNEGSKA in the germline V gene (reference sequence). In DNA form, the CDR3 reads TGCAGTGCTAGAGGTGGGGGACTAGCGGGAGCGGCGCTAAATGGGCAGTTCTTC. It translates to CSARGGGLAGAALNGQFF.

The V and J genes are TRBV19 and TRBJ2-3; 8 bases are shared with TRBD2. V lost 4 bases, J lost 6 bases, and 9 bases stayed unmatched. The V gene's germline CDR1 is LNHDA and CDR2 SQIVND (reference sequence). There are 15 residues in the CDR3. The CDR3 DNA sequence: TGTGCCAGTAGTAACGGGAGGGCCCAAAGGGATACGCAGTATTTT. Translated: CASSNGRAQRDTQYF.

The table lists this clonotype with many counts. The CDR3 nucleotides are TGTGCCAGCAGTTACTTTCAGGGGTACGAGCAGTACTTC. Its protein is CASSYFQGYEQYF. The V call is TRBV6-2 or TRBV6-3, the J call TRBJ2-7; tentatively, D is TRBD1 (6 bases). Trimming stripped 1 base from V and 4 bases from J, with 8 bases between. Germline CDR1 and CDR2: MNHEY and SVGEGT. The CDR3 spans 13 residues.

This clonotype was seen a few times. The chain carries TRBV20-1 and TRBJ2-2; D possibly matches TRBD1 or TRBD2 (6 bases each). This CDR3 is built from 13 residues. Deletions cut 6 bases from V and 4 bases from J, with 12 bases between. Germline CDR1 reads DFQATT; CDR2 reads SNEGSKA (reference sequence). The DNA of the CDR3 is TGCAGTGCGGGCGGAGGGGGCACCGGGGAGCTGTTTTTT. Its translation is CSAGGGGTGELFF.

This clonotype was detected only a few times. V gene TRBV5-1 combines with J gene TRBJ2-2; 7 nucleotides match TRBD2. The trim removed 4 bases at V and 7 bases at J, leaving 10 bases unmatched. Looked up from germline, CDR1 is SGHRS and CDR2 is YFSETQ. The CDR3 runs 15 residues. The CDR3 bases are TGCGCCAGCAGCGAGACTAGCCGGGGAGGCGGGGAGCTGTTTTTT. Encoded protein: CASSETSRGGGELFF.

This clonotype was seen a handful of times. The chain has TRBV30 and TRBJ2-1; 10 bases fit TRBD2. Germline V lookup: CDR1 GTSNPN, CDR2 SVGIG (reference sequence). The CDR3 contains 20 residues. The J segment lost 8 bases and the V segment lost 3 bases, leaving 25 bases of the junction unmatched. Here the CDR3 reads CAWRPKRKREGPGGSDEQFF. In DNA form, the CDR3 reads TGTGCCTGGAGGCCCAAGAGGAAGCGGGAGGGCCCAGGTGGGTCCGATGAGCAGTTCTTC. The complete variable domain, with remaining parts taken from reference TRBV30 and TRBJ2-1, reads SQTIHQWPATLVQPVGSPLSLECTVEGTSNPNLYWYRQAAGRGLQLLFYSVGIGQISSEVPQNLSASRPQDRQFILSSKKLLLSDSGFYLCAWRPKRKREGPGGSDEQFFGPGTRLTVL.

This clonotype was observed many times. CDR3 protein: CASSQYLYTEAFF. CDR3 DNA: TGCGCCAGCAGCCAATATTTGTACACTGAAGCTTTCTTT. The genes are TRBV4-3 and TRBJ1-1; D remains unclear. The V gene lost 2 bases and the J gene lost 3 bases, with 7 bases spanning the gap. The CDR3 contains 13 residues. CDR1 LGHNA and CDR2 YSLEER come from the germline V gene.

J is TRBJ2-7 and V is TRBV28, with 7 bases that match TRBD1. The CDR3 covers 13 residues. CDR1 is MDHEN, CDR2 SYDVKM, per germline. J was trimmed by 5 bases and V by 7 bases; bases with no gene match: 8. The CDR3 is CASNRQGEDEQYF. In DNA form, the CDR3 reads TGTGCCAGCAATCGACAGGGCGAGGACGAGCAGTACTTC.

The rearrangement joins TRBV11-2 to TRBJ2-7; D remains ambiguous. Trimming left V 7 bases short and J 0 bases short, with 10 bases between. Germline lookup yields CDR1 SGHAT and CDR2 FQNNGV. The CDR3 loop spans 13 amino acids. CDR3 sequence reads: CASNNINSYEQYF. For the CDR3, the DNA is TGTGCCAGCAACAACATTAACTCCTACGAGCAGTACTTC.

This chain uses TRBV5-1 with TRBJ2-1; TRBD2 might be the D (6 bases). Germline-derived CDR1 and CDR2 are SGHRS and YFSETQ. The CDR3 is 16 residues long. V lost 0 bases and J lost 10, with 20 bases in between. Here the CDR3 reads CASSLGSPSALGEQFF. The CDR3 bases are TGCGCCAGCAGCTTGGGGTCGCCTAGCGCTTTAGGGGAGCAGTTCTTC.

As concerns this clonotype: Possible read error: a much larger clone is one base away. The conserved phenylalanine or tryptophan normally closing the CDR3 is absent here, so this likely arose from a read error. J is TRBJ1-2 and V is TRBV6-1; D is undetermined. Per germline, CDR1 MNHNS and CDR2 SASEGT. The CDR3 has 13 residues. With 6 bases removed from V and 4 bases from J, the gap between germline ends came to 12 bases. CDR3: CASSPSRGYGYTI. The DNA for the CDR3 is TGTGCCAGCAGCCCCAGTCGAGGCTATGGCTACACCATC.

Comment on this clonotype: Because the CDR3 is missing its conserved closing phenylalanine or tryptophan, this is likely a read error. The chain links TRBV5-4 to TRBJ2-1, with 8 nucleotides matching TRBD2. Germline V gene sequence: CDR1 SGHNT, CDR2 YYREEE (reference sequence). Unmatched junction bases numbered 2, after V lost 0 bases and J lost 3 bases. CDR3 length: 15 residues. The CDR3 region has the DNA TGTGCCAGCAGCTTGGTAGCGGGGATCTACAATGAGCAGTTCTCC. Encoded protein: CASSLVAGIYNEQFS.

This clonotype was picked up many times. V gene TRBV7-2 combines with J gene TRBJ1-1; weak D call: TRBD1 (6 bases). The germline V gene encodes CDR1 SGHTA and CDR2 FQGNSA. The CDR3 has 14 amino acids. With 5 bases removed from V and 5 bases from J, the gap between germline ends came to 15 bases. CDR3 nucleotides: TGTGCCAGCAGCAACAGGGTGGGGGGGACTGAAGCTTTCTTT. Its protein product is CASSNRVGGTEAFF.

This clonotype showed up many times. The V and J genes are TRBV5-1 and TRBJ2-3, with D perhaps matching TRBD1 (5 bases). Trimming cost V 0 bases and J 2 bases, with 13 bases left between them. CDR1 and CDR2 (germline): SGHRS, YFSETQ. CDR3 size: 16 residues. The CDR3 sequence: CASSLAPAGNTDTQYF. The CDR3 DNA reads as TGCGCCAGCAGCTTGGCCCCCGCAGGGAACACAGATACGCAGTATTTT.